This T cell receptor beta chain was observed in a study of radiotherapy plus CTLA-4 blockade in lung cancer. The wider study: Of the patients, about 20% showed objective responses and about 30% attained disease control.

General observations from the study: Early blood T cell clone changes and increased post-radiation serum interferon-beta were reportedly the strongest response predictors. Blood TCR clones of tumor origin expanded after radiotherapy plus ipilimumab.

With regard to this clone: The antigen remains unidentified.

The CDR3 length is 14 residues. The germline CDR1 and CDR2 sequences are MDHEN and SYDVKM. V lost 5 bases and J lost 2; bases outside the gene matches: 3. People whose metastatic non-small-cell lung cancer was chemo-refractory got focal radiation along with CTLA-4 blockade by ipilimumab. The data were produced by immunoSEQ multiplex PCR, yet TCRdb's version contains in-frame clones alone and is incomplete. The repertoire has around 110,000 clones, approximately 90% of them found once; the top ten carry approximately 6.6%. Sequenced here: peripheral blood, sampled from a patient treated with radiotherapy plus ipilimumab. The V call is TRBV28, the J call TRBJ2-7, with 10 bases lining up with TRBD1. The sequence came from a human donor with non-small cell lung cancer that progressed on radiotherapy plus ipilimumab. The CDR3 is CASSPGTGAYEQYF. The CDR3 bases are TGTGCCAGCAGTCCAGGGACAGGGGCCTACGAGCAGTACTTC.